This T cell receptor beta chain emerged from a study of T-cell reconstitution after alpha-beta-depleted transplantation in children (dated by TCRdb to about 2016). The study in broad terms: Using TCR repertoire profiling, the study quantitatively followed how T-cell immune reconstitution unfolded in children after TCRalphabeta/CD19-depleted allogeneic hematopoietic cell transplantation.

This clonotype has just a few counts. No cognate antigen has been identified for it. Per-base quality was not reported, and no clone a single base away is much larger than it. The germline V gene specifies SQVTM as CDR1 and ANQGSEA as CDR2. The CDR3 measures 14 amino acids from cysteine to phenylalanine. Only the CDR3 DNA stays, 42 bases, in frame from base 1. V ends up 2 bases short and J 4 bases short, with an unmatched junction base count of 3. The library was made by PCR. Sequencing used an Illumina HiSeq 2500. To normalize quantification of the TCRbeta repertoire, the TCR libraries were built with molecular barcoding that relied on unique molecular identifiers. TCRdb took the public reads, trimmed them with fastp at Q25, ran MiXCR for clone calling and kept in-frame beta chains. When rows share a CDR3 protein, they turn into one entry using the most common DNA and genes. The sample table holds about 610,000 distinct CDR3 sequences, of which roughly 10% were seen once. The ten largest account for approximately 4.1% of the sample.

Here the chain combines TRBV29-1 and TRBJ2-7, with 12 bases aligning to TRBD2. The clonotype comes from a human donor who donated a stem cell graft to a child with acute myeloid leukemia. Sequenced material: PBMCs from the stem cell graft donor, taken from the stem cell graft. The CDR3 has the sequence CSVELGTSGYEQYF. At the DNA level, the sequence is TGCAGCGTTGAACTTGGGACTAGCGGGTACGAGCAGTACTTC.